Below are 7 T cell receptor beta chains sequenced from a single sample in a study of blood T cell repertoires in COVID-19. Generated by immunoSEQ multiplex PCR, the TCRdb table keeps only in-frame clones and is missing some. The table shows under 300,000 clones, with 89% occurring only once. Specimen: PBMCs or T cells enriched from blood (not recorded which). All receptors come from a woman in her fifties or sixties who had recovered from COVID-19.

This sequence joins TRBV5-5 and TRBJ1-2; 10 bases are shared with TRBD1. The CDR3 sequence is 17 residues long. V was clipped by 2 bases and J by 7 bases; unmatched bases: 14. The germline V gene has CDR1 SGHKS and CDR2 YYEKEE (reference sequence). The CDR3 DNA reads TGTGCCAGCAGCTTTTATGGGGACAGGGGAGCTTTGTTTGGCTACACCTTC. It codes for CASSFYGDRGALFGYTF.

The chain combines TRBV9 with TRBJ2-5; 10 bases match TRBD2. Germline V gene data show CDR1 as SGDLS and CDR2 as YYNGEE. Unmatched junction bases numbered 3, after V lost 0 bases and J lost 1 base. This CDR3 contains 16 residues. The chain's CDR3 is CASSVGSGGAQETQYF. The CDR3 region has the DNA TGTGCCAGCAGCGTAGGGAGCGGGGGGGCCCAAGAGACCCAGTACTTC.

The chain is built from TRBV5-4 and TRBJ2-7; 8 bases fit TRBD2. V lost 4 bases to trimming and J lost 2 bases; unmatched junction nucleotides: 8. The CDR3 loop spans 15 amino acids. The V gene's germline CDR1 is SGHNT and CDR2 YYREEE (reference sequence). The CDR3 DNA is TGTGCCAGCAGCCCCGGTGGGACTAGTCCCTACGAGCAGTACTTC. It translates to CASSPGGTSPYEQYF. The complete variable domain, with remaining parts taken from reference TRBV5-4 and TRBJ2-7, reads ETGVTQSPTHLIKTRGQQVTLRCSSQSGHNTVSWYQQALGQGPQFIFQYYREEENGRGNFPPRFSGLQFPNYSSELNVNALELDDSALYLCASSPGGTSPYEQYFGPGTRLTVT.

The count of this clone is one. This chain uses TRBV19 with TRBJ2-2, with D tentatively TRBD1 (8 bases). The germline V and J ends were trimmed by 7 bases and 5 bases, with 14 bases remaining between them. There are 14 residues in the CDR3. CDR1 LNHDA and CDR2 SQIVND come from the germline V gene (reference sequence). The CDR3 DNA reads TGTGCCAGTACCAAACAGGGGGGGACCGGGGAGCTGTTTTTT. Translating it yields CASTKQGGTGELFF. The full variable domain, its missing parts supplied by reference TRBV19 and TRBJ2-2, is DGGITQSPKYLFRKEGQNVTLSCEQNLNHDAMYWYRQDPGQGLRLIYYSQIVNDFQKGDIAEGYSVSREKKESFPLTVTSAQKNPTAFYLCASTKQGGTGELFFGEGSRLTVL.

V usage is TRBV5-4 and J usage is TRBJ2-7; maybe TRBD2 (5 bases). From germline, CDR1 is SGHNT and CDR2 YYREEE (reference sequence). V lost 1 base and J 0 bases, leaving 8 bases between the germline ends. The CDR3 spans 14 residues. The CDR3 DNA follows: TGTGCCAGCAGCTTGATTGGGAGCTCCTACGAGCAGTACTTC. As protein: CASSLIGSSYEQYF.

This clone has a handful of counts. This chain connects TRBV7-9 to TRBJ1-4, with D possibly matching TRBD1 (6 bases). Germline CDR1 and CDR2: SEHNR and FQNEAQ (reference sequence). Trimming took off 5 bases at V and 6 bases at J, with 13 bases between the two ends. The CDR3 has 14 residues. In DNA form, the CDR3 reads TGTGCCAGCAGCCAACAGGGCTATGATGAAAAACTGTTTTTT. The encoded protein is CASSQQGYDEKLFF.

The V call is TRBV7-9, the J call TRBJ2-1, with D possibly TRBD2 on 5 matching bases. The germline V and J ends were trimmed by 0 bases and 3 bases, with 15 bases remaining between them. The germline gives CDR1 SEHNR, CDR2 FQNEAQ (reference sequence). The CDR3 consists of 17 residues. The CDR3 DNA is TGTGCCAGCAGCTTAGCGCTTGGTCTAGCTATCTACAATGAGCAGTTCTTC. This translates into CASSLALGLAIYNEQFF.